This T cell receptor beta chain came from a study of siplizumab effects on memory and regulatory T cells. Germline V lookup: CDR1 SGHVS, CDR2 FQNEAQ. The CDR3 extends over 18 amino acids. J gave up 3 bases and V 1 base, and 10 bases lay outside the gene matches. Sequencing used immunoSEQ multiplex PCR; TCRdb keeps in-frame clones, though not all of them. The top ten clones hold 1% to 1.5% of a sample with about 110,000 clones, 80% to 95% of them seen once. V is TRBV7-8 and J is TRBJ2-4; 9 bases align to TRBD2. The sequence was obtained from a human donor in good health. Sequencing used CD4+ T cells sorted from blood. The CDR3 loop reads CASSLGRREGLGKNIQYF. CDR3 bases: TGTGCCAGCAGCTTAGGACGGCGGGAGGGCCTGGGCAAAAACATTCAGTACTTC.